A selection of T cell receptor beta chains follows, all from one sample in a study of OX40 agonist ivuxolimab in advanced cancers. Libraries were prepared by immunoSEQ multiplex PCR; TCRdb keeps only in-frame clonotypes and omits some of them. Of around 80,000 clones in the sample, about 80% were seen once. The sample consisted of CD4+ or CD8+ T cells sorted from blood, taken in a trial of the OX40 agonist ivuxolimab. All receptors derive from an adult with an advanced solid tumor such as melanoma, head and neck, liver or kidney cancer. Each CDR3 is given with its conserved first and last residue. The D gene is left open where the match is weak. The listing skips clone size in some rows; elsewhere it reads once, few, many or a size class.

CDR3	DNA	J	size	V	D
CASSGSGTRRNTEAFF	TGTGCCAGCAGTGGATCGGGGACCCGTCGGAACACTGAAGCTTTCTTT	TRBJ1-1	-	TRBV28	-
CASSPPTSTRNYGYTF	TGTGCCAGCTCACCACCGACGTCGACAAGAAACTATGGCTACACCTTC	TRBJ1-2	-	TRBV18	-
CASGQGAITGELFF	TGTGCCAGCGGACAGGGGGCGATCACCGGGGAGCTGTTTTTT	TRBJ2-2	-	TRBV6-1	TRBD1
CASSLGLAGEETQYF	TGTGCCAGCAGCTTGGGACTAGCGGGAGAAGAGACCCAGTACTTC	TRBJ2-5	-	TRBV7-9	TRBD2
CASSLAFSGGYTF	TGTGCCAGCAGCTTAGCTTTTTCTGGTGGCTACACCTTC	TRBJ1-2	once	TRBV7-2	-
CASSPGQVYGYTF	TGTGCCAGCTCACCGGGACAGGTCTATGGCTACACCTTC	TRBJ1-2	-	TRBV18	TRBD1
CASSLFRTSGFYEQYF	TGTGCCAGCAGCTTATTCCGGACTAGCGGGTTCTACGAGCAGTACTTC	TRBJ2-7	-	TRBV5-8	TRBD2
CASSLGTGDFTEAFF	TGCGCCAGCAGCTTGGGGACAGGGGATTTCACTGAAGCTTTCTTT	TRBJ1-1	few	TRBV5-1	TRBD1
CASSEDRGNQPQHF	TGCGCCAGCAGTGAGGACAGGGGCAATCAGCCCCAGCATTTT	TRBJ1-5	many	TRBV10-1	TRBD1
CASSKQRRGGYTF	TGTGCCAGCAGCAAGCAAAGACGGGGTGGCTACACCTTC	TRBJ1-2	-	TRBV6-5	-
CASSLTTGVSSGYTF	TGTGCCAGCAGCTTGACGACAGGGGTAAGCAGTGGCTACACCTTC	TRBJ1-2	-	TRBV5-5	TRBD1
CAIKGGSGLVGELFF	TGTGCCATCAAGGGGGGTAGCGGATTAGTCGGGGAGCTGTTTTTT	TRBJ2-2	-	TRBV10-3	-
CAIWVGEGEKLFF	TGTGCCATTTGGGTCGGGGAGGGTGAAAAACTGTTTTTT	TRBJ1-4	-	TRBV27	-
CASSVGGAGTGELFF	TGTGCCAGCAGCGTTGGAGGGGCGGGCACCGGGGAGCTGTTTTTT	TRBJ2-2	-	TRBV9	-
CASSYVGQGGNQPQHF	TGTGCCAGCAGTTACGTAGGACAGGGTGGGAACCAGCCCCAGCATTTT	TRBJ1-5	-	TRBV6-6	TRBD1
CASSGWGDNYNSPLHF	TGTGCCAGCAGTGGCTGGGGAGACAACTATAATTCACCCCTCCACTTT	TRBJ1-6	few	TRBV6-1	-
CASSLEGNYGYTF	TGCGCCAGCAGCTTGGAGGGGAACTATGGCTACACCTTC	TRBJ1-2	-	TRBV5-1	-
CASSLARGAAGTEAFF	TGTGCCAGCAGCTTAGCTCGGGGGGCCGCCGGGACTGAAGCTTTCTTT	TRBJ1-1	few	TRBV7-9	-
CASRRQKEAFF	TGTGCCAGCAGAAGACAGAAGGAAGCTTTCTTT	TRBJ1-1	-	TRBV28	-